Presented here are 3 T cell receptor beta chains from one specimen sequenced in a study of neurological immune-mediated disorders. TCRdb recomputed calls from the 5' RACE reads with MiXCR, one row per CDR3 protein. The sample holds about 58,000 distinct CDR3 sequences, approximately 3.8% seen once. Sequenced sample: PBMCs. Every receptor here comes from a man under 40 with multiple sclerosis.

This clonotype came up a few times. The chain is built from TRBV20-1 and TRBJ2-3; TRBD2 aligns across 10 bases. After removal of 1 base from V and 6 bases from J, the junction contained 13 bases not matched to a gene. This CDR3 has 17 residues. Germline V gene sequence: CDR1 DFQATT, CDR2 SNEGSKA (reference sequence). The CDR3 DNA is TGCAGTGCTAGAGTCCCTAGGACTAGCGGAGGGGGGGATACGCAGTATTTT. Its translation is CSARVPRTSGGGDTQYF.

In this sample, this clonotype turned up many times. The rearrangement uses TRBV5-1 and TRBJ2-5; TRBD1 might be the D (6 bases). The CDR3 contains 13 residues. Germline assignment: CDR1 SGHRS and CDR2 YFSETQ. Trimming took 6 bases from V and 1 from J, leaving 10 bases between them. The CDR3 loop is CASTSDSQETQYF. DNA for the CDR3: TGCGCCAGCACATCGGACAGCCAAGAGACCCAGTACTTC.

This clonotype was seen at least ten times. The chain is built from TRBV12-3 or TRBV12-4 and TRBJ2-2, with D hard to call. Trimming took 6 bases from V and 8 from J, leaving 10 bases between them. The CDR3 extends over 12 amino acids. In DNA, the CDR3 is TGTGCCAGCAGAACCCATGGAGGGGAGCTGTTTTTT. Encoded protein: CASRTHGGELFF.